This passage covers 30 T cell receptor beta chains from one sample sequenced in a study of identical twins. From the 5' RACE reads, TCRdb called clonotypes with MiXCR, one entry per CDR3 protein. The sample lists about 810,000 distinct CDR3 sequences, roughly 12% seen once, with roughly 1.5% in the top ten. These same data were also listed under a study on yellow fever vaccine responses in identical twins.

Sequenced input: PBMCs. Source of these receptors: a woman younger than 30 in good health.

This sequence joins TRBV2 and TRBJ2-3; D not certain. Trimming shortened V by 4 bases and J by 0 bases, and 11 bases separated the two germline ends. Looked up from germline, CDR1 is SNHLY and CDR2 is FYNNEI. The CDR3 loop spans 15 amino acids. DNA for the CDR3: TGTGCCAGCAGTGTGTCGACACTTAGCACAGATACGCAGTATTTT. It is translated as CASSVSTLSTDTQYF.

The V and J genes are TRBV11-1 and TRBJ2-3; 8 bases are a match to TRBD2. Trimming at V came to 2 bases and at J to 1 base, leaving 11 bases not matched to a gene. The length of the CDR3 is 18 residues. Germline V gene sequence: CDR1 SGHAT, CDR2 FQDESV (reference sequence). CDR3: CASSLPRAQRGRTDTQYF. For the CDR3, the DNA is TGTGCCAGCAGCTTACCCCGAGCCCAGCGGGGGCGCACAGATACGCAGTATTTT.

This chain uses TRBV6-2 or TRBV6-3 with TRBJ2-3; 11 bases are shared with TRBD1. J was trimmed by 3 bases and V by 1 base; bases with no gene match: 6. The CDR3 extends over 17 amino acids. Looked up from germline, CDR1 is MNHEY and CDR2 is SVGEGT. The CDR3 sequence is CASSYLRGTGGTDTQYF. In DNA form, the CDR3 reads TGTGCCAGCAGTTACTTGAGGGGGACAGGGGGAACAGATACGCAGTATTTT.

V and J are TRBV11-2 and TRBJ2-7; D is unclear. With 4 bases removed from V and 6 bases from J, the gap between germline ends came to 10 bases. The CDR3 length is 12 residues. Germline CDR1 is SGHAT and CDR2 is FQNNGV. The CDR3 reads CASSSPGLEQYF. The CDR3 DNA is TGTGCCAGCAGCTCACCGGGTCTCGAGCAGTACTTC.

The V gene is TRBV19, the J gene TRBJ2-2, with D unresolved. The germline CDR1 and CDR2 sequences are LNHDA and SQIVND (reference sequence). V dropped 7 bases and J dropped 4 bases, with 13 bases sitting between them. This CDR3 is built from 14 residues. CDR3 sequence: CASNLPSPTGELFF. The DNA of the CDR3 is TGTGCCAGTAACCTACCCAGCCCCACCGGGGAGCTGTTTTTT.

There are many counts of this clonotype. V gene TRBV7-8 combines with J gene TRBJ2-3; TRBD2 agrees at 9 bases. V lost 5 bases to trimming and J lost 3 bases; unmatched junction nucleotides: 6. The CDR3 contains 15 residues. Per the germline V gene, CDR1 is SGHVS and CDR2 is FQNEAQ. DNA of the CDR3: TGTGCCAGCAGCCCTACAGCGGGAGGAACAGATACGCAGTATTTT. Protein: CASSPTAGGTDTQYF.

This clonotype came up many times. The chain has TRBV12-3 or TRBV12-4 and TRBJ2-1; TRBD2 matches 12 bases. CDR3 length: 16 amino acids. J gave up 1 base and V 6 bases, and 4 bases lay outside the gene matches. This CDR3 is CASRPGTSGSYNEQFF. CDR3 in DNA: TGTGCCAGCAGACCCGGGACTAGCGGGTCCTACAATGAGCAGTTCTTC.

This clonotype occurred many times. The chain recombines TRBV28 with TRBJ2-3; 7 nucleotides agree with TRBD2. This CDR3 comprises 16 residues. The V segment lost 6 bases and the J segment 0 bases; nucleotides outside the gene matches: 9. Germline V gives CDR1 MDHEN, CDR2 SYDVKM. The CDR3 coding sequence is TGTGCCAGCAGCTGGGGAGGCGGGAGTAGCACAGATACGCAGTATTTT. It specifies CASSWGGGSSTDTQYF. Drawing the rest from reference TRBV28 and TRBJ2-3, the complete variable domain is DVKVTQSSRYLVKRTGEKVFLECVQDMDHENMFWYRQDPGLGLRLIYFSYDVKMKEKGDIPEGYSVSREKKERFSLILESASTNQTSMYLCASSWGGGSSTDTQYFGPGTRLTVL.

This clonotype was observed a few times. The chain is built from TRBV5-6 and TRBJ2-7; D is unclear. V was clipped by 4 bases and J by 2 bases, with 4 bases between them. This CDR3 is 11 amino acids long. Germline CDR1 and CDR2: SGHDT and YYEEEE. The DNA for the CDR3 is TGTGCCAGCAGCGTACCCTACGAGCAGTACGTC. Residues: CASSVPYEQYV.

The DNA of the CDR3 is TGTGCCAGCAGCCGAGGGGGACAGTTGGTCTATGGCTACACCTTC. Translated: CASSRGGQLVYGYTF. The chain recombines TRBV3-1 with TRBJ1-2, with 7 bases matching TRBD1. CDR1 and CDR2 (germline): LGHDT, YNNKEL (reference sequence). V gave up 4 bases and J gave up 4 bases; unmatched junction bases: 9. The CDR3 covers 15 residues.

In its sample, this clonotype was seen a few times. V usage is TRBV5-1 and J usage is TRBJ2-1, with D possibly being TRBD2 (6 bases). The CDR3 consists of 13 residues. Germline CDR1 is SGHRS and CDR2 is YFSETQ. V was trimmed by 3 bases and J by 9 bases, leaving 13 bases between them. CDR3 nucleotides: TGCGCCAGCAGCTCGGGCGAGCGGGCTGAGCAGTTCTTC. Translated: CASSSGERAEQFF.

This clonotype appeared many times. The V gene is TRBV9, the J gene TRBJ1-1, with a weak D call TRBD1 (5 bases). CDR1 is SGDLS and CDR2 is YYNGEE in the germline V gene. The CDR3 consists of 14 residues. The ends were cut back, 2 bases at V and 0 bases at J, with 8 bases in the middle. The CDR3 nucleotides read TGTGCCAGCAGCGTGGGGGGGGTGAACACTGAAGCTTTCTTT. This gives the protein CASSVGGVNTEAFF. Using reference TRBV9 and TRBJ1-1 for the parts outside the CDR3, the full variable domain is DSGVTQTPKHLITATGQRVTLRCSPRSGDLSVYWYQQSLDQGLQFLIQYYNGEERAKGNILERFSAQQFPDLHSELNLSSLELGDSALYFCASSVGGVNTEAFFGQGTRLTVV.

The chain joins TRBV6-5 to TRBJ2-7; D not resolved. Trimming removed 4 bases from V and 6 bases from J, with 19 bases in between. CDR1 and CDR2 (germline): MNHEY, SVGAGI. CDR3 length: 15 amino acids. Here the CDR3 reads CASSSGLRVFAEQYF. In DNA form, the CDR3 reads TGTGCCAGCAGTTCGGGTCTTAGGGTATTTGCCGAGCAGTACTTC.

This clonotype was seen more than once but under ten times. V usage is TRBV13 and J usage is TRBJ2-1; 12 bases are a match to TRBD2. The CDR3 sequence is 16 residues long. After removal of 3 bases from V and 8 bases from J, the junction contained 8 bases not matched to a gene. Per the germline V gene, CDR1 is PRHDT and CDR2 is FYEKMQ (reference sequence). This CDR3 is CASSFRLAGVIDEQFF. CDR3 in DNA: TGTGCCAGCAGCTTTCGACTAGCGGGGGTGATAGATGAGCAGTTCTTC.

This sequence joins TRBV6-1 and TRBJ2-3; no reliable D call. The CDR3 runs 15 residues. Germline values: CDR1 MNHNS, CDR2 SASEGT. The V end lost 6 bases, the J end lost 3 bases, and 16 bases lay between the germline ends. CDR3 sequence reads: CASRPPEGLTDTQYF. CDR3 DNA: TGTGCCAGCAGGCCACCGGAAGGGCTTACAGATACGCAGTATTTT.

This clonotype was recorded a few times. J is TRBJ2-1 and V is TRBV7-8; TRBD2 aligns across 8 bases. Germline loops: CDR1 SGHVS, CDR2 FQNEAQ. Losses at the gene ends were 1 base for V and 6 bases for J; bases not matched to a gene: 8. The CDR3 covers 16 residues. CDR3 in amino acids: CASSLVGLASFNEQFF. In nucleotides, the CDR3 is TGTGCCAGCAGCTTAGTAGGACTAGCATCATTCAATGAGCAGTTCTTC.

This clonotype was picked up a small number of times. The chain uses TRBV20-1 and TRBJ2-3, with 10 bases lining up with TRBD1. After removal of 6 bases from V and 1 base from J, the junction contained 4 bases not matched to a gene. The CDR3 is 14 amino acids. Germline CDR1 DFQATT, CDR2 SNEGSKA (reference sequence). CDR3 bases: TGCAGTGCCACGGGACAGGGGCGCACAGATACGCAGTATTTT. Translation gives CSATGQGRTDTQYF.

The chain recombines TRBV27 with TRBJ1-2; 9 bases match TRBD1. Germline CDR1 is MNHEY and CDR2 is SMNVEV (reference sequence). This CDR3 is built from 16 residues. J lost 4 bases, V lost 5 bases, and 11 bases had no gene match. The CDR3 spells CASSPGTGSYLYGYTF. The CDR3 DNA follows: TGTGCCAGCAGTCCCGGGACAGGGAGTTACCTCTATGGCTACACCTTC.

The chain employs TRBV28 and TRBJ1-4; D is uncertain. The length of the CDR3 is 14 residues. Deletions cut 6 bases from V and 1 base from J, with 9 bases between. Germline V lookup: CDR1 MDHEN, CDR2 SYDVKM. CDR3 nucleotide sequence: TGTGCCAGCAGCAGAGATATAACTAATGAAAAACTGTTTTTT. Protein sequence: CASSRDITNEKLFF.

The sample holds a few counts of this clonotype. CDR3 in amino acids: CASSGLAGGPTGELFF. CDR3 DNA sequence: TGCGCCAGCAGCGGACTAGCGGGAGGGCCGACCGGGGAGCTGTTTTTT. V usage is TRBV4-1 and J usage is TRBJ2-2; 15 nucleotides agree with TRBD2. CDR1 is MGHRA, CDR2 YSYEKL, per germline. V lost 5 bases and J lost 5; bases outside the gene matches: 3. The CDR3 spans 16 residues.

For this clonotype: One end of the junction does not line up with germline, which may come from a read error. The chain is built from TRBV11-2 and TRBJ2-2, with D maybe TRBD2 (6 bases). Germline CDR1 SGHAT, CDR2 FQNNGV. This CDR3 has 17 amino acids. CDR3 nucleotides: TGTGCCAGCAGCTTACCCCTGACTAGTCGAAACACCGGGGAGCTGGTTTTT. As protein: CASSLPLTSRNTGELVF. Full variable domain (remainder filled in from reference TRBV11-2 and TRBJ2-2): EAGVAQSPRYKIIEKRQSVAFWCNPISGHATLYWYQQILGQGPKLLIQFQNNGVVDDSQLPKDRFSAERLKGVDSTLKIQPAKLEDSAVYLCASSLPLTSRNTGELVFGEGSRLTVL.

This clonotype has only a few counts. V usage is TRBV10-3 and J usage is TRBJ2-5; 15 bases agree with TRBD2. Trimming cost V 6 bases and J 9 bases; bases outside gene matches: 11. CDR3 size: 16 residues. The germline V gene encodes CDR1 ENHRY and CDR2 SYGVKD. CDR3 sequence reads: CAISGTSGGHQMSQYF. The CDR3 DNA is TGTGCCATCAGCGGGACTAGCGGGGGGCACCAGATGTCCCAGTACTTC.

This clonotype was recorded once. The rearrangement links TRBV5-6 to TRBJ2-2, with D maybe TRBD1 (5 bases). The CDR3 is 16 residues long. V lost 4 bases to trimming and J lost 0 bases, with 13 bases between them. The V gene's germline CDR1 is SGHDT and CDR2 YYEEEE. The CDR3 DNA reads TGTGCCAGCAGCCCCAGGGTTTCCGCGAACACCGGGGAGCTGTTTTTT. Protein product: CASSPRVSANTGELFF.

This clonotype was counted between two and nine times. The chain joins TRBV6-5 to TRBJ1-2, with D possibly matching TRBD1 (6 bases). The CDR3 runs 16 residues. V was clipped by 0 bases and J by 3 bases, with 14 bases between them. Germline CDR1 reads MNHEY; CDR2 reads SVGAGI. The CDR3 region is CASSYSHTGRDYGYTF. The CDR3 DNA follows: TGTGCCAGCAGTTACTCGCATACAGGGCGGGACTATGGCTACACCTTC.

This clonotype was counted a few times. This chain connects TRBV28 to TRBJ2-3, with TRBD2 matching over 10 bases. Germline V gives CDR1 MDHEN, CDR2 SYDVKM. The length of the CDR3 is 16 residues. The junction had 11 bases not matched to a gene; V was cut back by 7 bases and J by 4 bases. CDR3 bases: TGTGCCAGCACCCGGGGGGTAGCGGGGGGTGCAGATACGCAGTATTTT. As protein: CASTRGVAGGADTQYF.

There are a few counts of this clonotype. This rearrangement joins TRBV14 to TRBJ2-1, with D possibly TRBD2 on 5 matching bases. The CDR3 runs to 15 residues. V lost 3 bases to trimming and J lost 7 bases, with 16 bases between them. The germline gives CDR1 SGHDN, CDR2 FVKESK. The DNA for the CDR3 is TGTGCCAGCAGCCACCGGACTTATAAAAGGAATGAGCAGTTCTTC. Protein: CASSHRTYKRNEQFF.

The table lists this clonotype with a few counts. The chain is built from TRBV20-1 and TRBJ2-2; D uncertain. This CDR3 spans 14 amino acids. Germline loops: CDR1 DFQATT, CDR2 SNEGSKA (reference sequence). V was clipped by 1 base and J by 2 bases, with 8 bases between them. The CDR3 nucleotides are TGCAGTGCTAGAGCCCAGCAAAACACCGGGGAGCTGTTTTTT. It specifies CSARAQQNTGELFF.

This clonotype has only a few counts. The chain recombines TRBV11-1 with TRBJ2-1; possible D gene TRBD1, 7 bases. The CDR3 consists of 16 residues. In germline, CDR1 is SGHAT, CDR2 FQDESV (reference sequence). Trimming shortened V by 5 bases and J by 3 bases, and 17 bases separated the two germline ends. Here the CDR3 reads CASSVRGLASYNEQFF. The CDR3 DNA reads as TGTGCCAGCAGCGTAAGGGGGCTAGCGAGCTACAATGAGCAGTTCTTC.

The gene calls are TRBV13 and TRBJ1-1; D not resolved. Germline V gene sequence: CDR1 PRHDT, CDR2 FYEKMQ (reference sequence). The length of the CDR3 is 14 residues. Trimming stripped 6 bases from V and 5 bases from J, with 16 bases between. The CDR3 here is CASRHSILGTEAFF. CDR3 nucleotide sequence: TGTGCCAGCAGACACTCAATCTTGGGGACTGAAGCTTTCTTT.

This clonotype was counted many times. The rearrangement uses TRBV5-1 and TRBJ2-1, with 7 nucleotides matching TRBD2. The CDR3 runs to 15 residues. V lost 6 bases to trimming and J lost 0 bases; unmatched junction nucleotides: 6. Per the germline V gene, CDR1 is SGHRS and CDR2 is YFSETQ. The CDR3 DNA is TGCGCCAGCAACAAACTAGCGAGCTCCTACAATGAGCAGTTCTTC. Translating it yields CASNKLASSYNEQFF.